The 21 T cell receptor beta chains below come from one sample, sequenced in a study of T-cell reconstitution after alpha-beta-depleted transplantation in children. A library of TCRbeta sequences, prepared with unique molecular identifiers, was generated. TCRdb re-derived calls from the PCR reads in MiXCR, one entry per CDR3 protein. The table includes 450,000 to 600,000 distinct CDR3 sequences, around 20% detected once. The sample was PBMCs from the stem cell graft donor, taken from the stem cell graft. All receptors derive from a human donor who donated a stem cell graft to a child with acute lymphoblastic leukemia.

V and J are TRBV15 and TRBJ1-5; 7 bases agree with TRBD1. The CDR3 extends over 15 amino acids. Trimming cost V 5 bases and J 0 bases; bases outside gene matches: 4. Germline CDR1 reads LNHNV; CDR2 reads YYDKDF (reference sequence). In DNA, the CDR3 is TGTGCCACCAGCCCAGGGGGGAATAGCAATCAGCCCCAGCATTTT. Encoded protein: CATSPGGNSNQPQHF. Supplemented by reference TRBV15 and TRBJ1-5, the full variable domain reads DAMVIQNPRYQVTQFGKPVTLSCSQTLNHNVMYWYQQKSSQAPKLLFHYYDKDFNNEADTPDNFQSRRPNTSFCFLDIRSPGLGDTAMYLCATSPGGNSNQPQHFGDGTRLSIL.

This clonotype has a handful of counts. The rearrangement joins TRBV6-6 to TRBJ1-1; D is undetermined. Between the trimmed V and J ends, which lost 8 bases and 5 bases, there was a span of 9 bases. Germline values: CDR1 MNHNY, CDR2 SVGAGI (reference sequence). This CDR3 spans 11 amino acids. The CDR3 is CASSPQTEAFF. Here the CDR3 DNA reads TGTGCCAGCTCCCCGCAGACTGAAGCTTTCTTT.

The chain combines TRBV2 with TRBJ2-2, with 11 bases fitting TRBD2. CDR1 and CDR2 (germline): SNHLY, FYNNEI. This CDR3 spans 17 amino acids. V dropped 3 bases and J dropped 9; count of bases not matched to a gene: 12. The CDR3 reads CASSDNLAGGPRRELFF. The CDR3 DNA sequence: TGTGCCAGCAGTGACAACTTAGCGGGAGGGCCACGTAGGGAGCTGTTTTTT.

The rearrangement joins TRBV29-1 to TRBJ2-5; 11 nucleotides agree with TRBD1. Germline trimming cut 7 bases from V and 5 bases from J; bases unmatched to any gene: 6. Germline CDR1 reads SQVTM; CDR2 reads ANQGSEA. The CDR3 has 13 residues. The CDR3, as DNA: TGCAGCGGCTGGAGGACAGGGGGCGAGACCCAGTACTTC. It yields the protein CSGWRTGGETQYF.

This clonotype appeared a few times. The V gene is TRBV20-1, the J gene TRBJ1-5; 8 bases are shared with TRBD1. In germline, CDR1 is DFQATT, CDR2 SNEGSKA (reference sequence). V gave up 0 bases and J gave up 10 bases; unmatched junction bases: 17. The CDR3 loop spans 17 amino acids. This chain's CDR3 is CSARDYEQGVVGNPQHF. DNA for the CDR3: TGCAGTGCTAGAGATTATGAACAGGGGGTGGTCGGAAATCCCCAGCATTTT.

This clonotype was recorded a few times. The chain has TRBV6-1 and TRBJ1-5; no clear D. The CDR3 runs 13 residues. Germline-derived CDR1 and CDR2 are MNHNS and SASEGT. The germline V and J ends were trimmed by 10 bases and 0 bases, with 10 bases remaining between them. The CDR3 nucleotides are TGTGCCACCCGGATGGATAGCAATCAGCCCCAGCATTTT. This codes for CATRMDSNQPQHF.

The chain joins TRBV7-6 to TRBJ2-7; TRBD2 is a possible D gene (5 bases). Trimming removed 3 bases at V and 8 bases at J, with 8 bases between. Germline CDR1 and CDR2: SGHVS and FNYEAQ. CDR3 length: 11 residues. Here the CDR3 reads CASSLDGKQYF. The CDR3 DNA is TGTGCCAGCAGCTTGGACGGGAAGCAGTACTTC.

This clonotype was observed a few times. CDR3 DNA: TGTGCCAGCAGCCCTCCTAGGGTGGAGACCCAGTACTTC. Amino acid sequence: CASSPPRVETQYF. The chain combines TRBV13 with TRBJ2-5; D call uncertain. The germline V gene has CDR1 PRHDT and CDR2 FYEKMQ (reference sequence). V dropped 5 bases and J dropped 5 bases, with 12 bases sitting between them. The length of the CDR3 is 13 residues. Full variable domain (remainder filled in from reference TRBV13 and TRBJ2-5): AAGVIQSPRHLIKEKRETATLKCYPIPRHDTVYWYQQGPGQDPQFLISFYEKMQSDKGSIPDRFSAQQFSDYHSELNMSSLELGDSALYFCASSPPRVETQYFGPGTRLLVL.

The chain has TRBV20-1 and TRBJ1-1; 7 bases agree with TRBD1. V gave up 5 bases and J gave up 0 bases; unmatched junction bases: 3. This CDR3 region has 13 residues. CDR1 and CDR2 (germline): DFQATT, SNEGSKA (reference sequence). CDR3: CSAPGTVNTEAFF. The CDR3 coding sequence is TGCAGTGCTCCCGGGACAGTGAACACTGAAGCTTTCTTT.

J is TRBJ2-1 and V is TRBV6-5; 8 nucleotides align to TRBD1. This CDR3 has 15 residues. V shed 4 bases and J 6 bases; nucleotides not matched to a gene: 8. Germline V CDR1 and CDR2: MNHEY, SVGAGI. The DNA of the CDR3 is TGTGCCAGCAGTTCTGGACAGGGATGGTCCAATGAGCAGTTCTTC. Translated: CASSSGQGWSNEQFF.

The V and J genes are TRBV6-5 and TRBJ1-4, with D unresolved. Looked up from germline, CDR1 is MNHEY and CDR2 is SVGAGI. This CDR3 has 15 residues. V gave up 2 bases and J gave up 0 bases, with 7 bases separating them. CDR3 DNA: TGTGCCAGCAGTTACGGTAGAGCAACTAATGAAAAACTGTTTTTT. Amino acid sequence: CASSYGRATNEKLFF.

This clonotype has just a few counts. J is TRBJ1-2 and V is TRBV24-1; TRBD1 is a possible D gene (5 bases). Germline V gives CDR1 KGHDR, CDR2 SFDVKD. Trimming shortened V by 2 bases and J by 3 bases, and 18 bases separated the two germline ends. The CDR3 is 17 amino acids. Here the CDR3 DNA reads TGTGCCACCAGTGATTCCACGCCGGGGGTATGGTACTATGGCTACACCTTC. It encodes CATSDSTPGVWYYGYTF.

The V call is TRBV5-1, the J call TRBJ2-7; 11 nucleotides match TRBD1. The CDR3 is made up of 14 amino acids. Germline V CDR1 and CDR2: SGHRS, YFSETQ. V trimming: 3 bases; J trimming: 5 bases; junction bases outside the gene matches: 4. The CDR3 loop is CASSYGQGAHEQYF. CDR3 coding DNA: TGCGCCAGCAGCTACGGACAGGGGGCCCACGAGCAGTACTTC.

In its sample, this clonotype was seen once. The chain links TRBV11-2 to TRBJ2-3; D perhaps matches TRBD1 (6 bases). The CDR3 is 14 amino acids. Germline V gene sequence: CDR1 SGHAT, CDR2 FQNNGV. The V end lost 4 bases, the J end lost 4 bases, and 12 bases lay between the germline ends. The CDR3 spells CASSYPTGPDTQYF. For the CDR3, the DNA is TGTGCCAGCAGCTATCCAACAGGGCCAGATACGCAGTATTTT.

This clonotype was detected a few times. The chain joins TRBV10-3 to TRBJ2-7; either TRBD1 or TRBD2 may supply D (5 bases each). V was cut by 3 bases and J by 5 bases, with 14 bases left in between. The CDR3 runs to 14 residues. Germline V gene sequence: CDR1 ENHRY, CDR2 SYGVKD. CDR3 DNA: TGTGCCATCAGTGATGAAGGGTTGGGGGACGAGCAGTACTTC. Translating gives CAISDEGLGDEQYF.

The J gene is TRBJ1-1, the V gene TRBV12-3 or TRBV12-4; D is unclear. The CDR3 spans 14 residues. V was clipped by 5 bases and J by 6 bases, with 16 bases between them. CDR3 in DNA: TGTGCCAGCAGTCGACCGCTCCTAGGAGCTGAAGCTTTCTTT. It codes for CASSRPLLGAEAFF.

The chain couples TRBV5-1 to TRBJ1-2; no firm D call. V gave up 5 bases and J gave up 4 bases, with 6 bases separating them. The germline CDR1 and CDR2 sequences are SGHRS and YFSETQ. This CDR3 contains 11 residues. In DNA, the CDR3 is TGCGCCAGCAGAGCCTCCTATGGCTACACCTTC. Its translation: CASRASYGYTF.

The rearrangement uses TRBV5-1 and TRBJ1-5; D perhaps matches TRBD1 (6 bases). V was pared by 0 bases and J by 5 bases, with 9 bases between. Germline V CDR1 and CDR2: SGHRS, YFSETQ. The CDR3 consists of 14 residues. The CDR3 protein is CASSLAGVDQPQHF. The CDR3 DNA is TGCGCCAGCAGCTTGGCAGGGGTCGATCAGCCCCAGCATTTT. Based on the CDR3 plus reference TRBV5-1 and TRBJ1-5, the full variable domain is KAGVTQTPRYLIKTRGQQVTLSCSPISGHRSVSWYQQTPGQGLQFLFEYFSETQRNKGNFPGRFSGRQFSNSRSEMNVSTLELGDSALYLCASSLAGVDQPQHFGDGTRLSIL.

The sample holds a few counts of this clonotype. The rearrangement joins TRBV3-1 to TRBJ1-2; D remains ambiguous. The CDR3 is 14 amino acids. Per germline, CDR1 LGHDT and CDR2 YNNKEL (reference sequence). Trimming cost V 0 bases and J 1 base, with 6 bases left between them. The CDR3 nucleotides read TGTGCCAGCAGCCAAGATCACAGTAACTATGGCTACACCTTC. Translating gives CASSQDHSNYGYTF. The full variable domain, rest sourced from reference TRBV3-1 and TRBJ1-2, is DTAVSQTPKYLVTQMGNDKSIKCEQNLGHDTMYWYKQDSKKFLKIMFSYNNKELIINETVPNRFSPKSPDKAHLNLHINSLELGDSAVYFCASSQDHSNYGYTFGSGTRLTVV.

The gene calls are TRBV7-3 and TRBJ2-5; D unclear. The CDR3 is made up of 13 amino acids. With 5 bases removed from V and 2 bases from J, the gap between germline ends came to 9 bases. Germline V lookup: CDR1 SGHTA, CDR2 FQGTGA. Here the CDR3 DNA reads TGTGCCAGCAGCCCCTCCATTCAAGAGACCCAGTACTTC. Encoded protein: CASSPSIQETQYF.

J is TRBJ2-7 and V is TRBV12-3 or TRBV12-4; D ambiguous. Trimming left V 3 bases short and J 7 bases short, with 25 bases between. CDR3 length: 17 amino acids. CDR3 sequence (DNA): TGTGCCAGCAGTTTCTCCGATAGGACCCCGGGTGAGTGGGAGCAGTACTTC. Translating gives CASSFSDRTPGEWEQYF.